This T cell receptor beta chain was obtained from a study of metastatic and nonmetastatic thyroid tumors. Findings and limits, study-wide: The study reportedly found significantly higher TCR beta diversity in malignant thyroid tumors than benign nodules, in blood and tumor.

The authors' processing: The study's classifier, a distant-metastasis tool for papillary thyroid cancer, was built using CDR3 differences across clinicopathological groups. TCRdb used MiXCR to call clones anew from the PCR reads. TCRdb, not the authors, supplied the V and J calls. The sample consists of about 40,000 clones, about 17% of them appearing once. Among the patients, none had received any treatment before thyroid surgery. This clone was counted at least ten times. Its antigen is not known. This CDR3 is 13 amino acids long. Germline CDR1 MRHNA, CDR2 SNTAGT. With 2 bases removed from V and 3 bases from J, the gap between germline ends came to 7 bases.

Sequencing input: blood. This chain uses TRBV6-4 with TRBJ1-2; D gene ambiguous. The sequence came from a female donor with papillary thyroid cancer or a benign thyroid nodule (not recorded which). Some clones in this sample may be carry-over from other donors' samples. The CDR3 spells CASSDGTDYGYTF. CDR3 coding DNA: TGTGCCAGCAGTGACGGAACGGACTATGGCTACACCTTC.